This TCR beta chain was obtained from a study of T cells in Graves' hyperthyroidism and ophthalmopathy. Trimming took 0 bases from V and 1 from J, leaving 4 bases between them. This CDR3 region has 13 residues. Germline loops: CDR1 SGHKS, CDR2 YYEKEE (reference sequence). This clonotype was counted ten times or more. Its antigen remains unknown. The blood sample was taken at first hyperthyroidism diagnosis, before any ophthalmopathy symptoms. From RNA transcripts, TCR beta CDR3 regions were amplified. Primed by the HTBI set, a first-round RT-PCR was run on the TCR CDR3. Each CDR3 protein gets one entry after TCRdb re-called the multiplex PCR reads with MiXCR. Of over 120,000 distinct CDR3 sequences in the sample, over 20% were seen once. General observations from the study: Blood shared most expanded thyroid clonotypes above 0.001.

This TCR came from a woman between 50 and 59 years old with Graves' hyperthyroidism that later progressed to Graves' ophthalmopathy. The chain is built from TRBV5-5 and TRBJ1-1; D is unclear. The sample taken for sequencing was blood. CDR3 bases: TGTGCCAGCAGCTTGGGGGCGAACACTGAAGCTTTCTTT. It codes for CASSLGANTEAFF.